This T cell receptor beta chain originates from a study of blood T cell repertoires in COVID-19. Sequenced by immunoSEQ multiplex PCR; TCRdb stores in-frame clones only, minus some. The table records roughly 320,000 clones, roughly nine tenths of them present only once. Categorization into cohorts depended on clinical history that participants reported. Looked up from germline, CDR1 is LGHDT and CDR2 is YNNKEL (reference sequence). This CDR3 comprises 16 residues. V lost 3 bases to trimming and J lost 4 bases, with 16 bases between them. The origin of this receptor is a woman aged 25-40 years who had been exposed to COVID-19. The sequencing input was PBMCs or T cells enriched from blood (not recorded which). This chain joins TRBV3-1 (or the pseudogene TRBV3-2) and TRBJ1-3; D unresolved. CDR3 amino acids: CASSHPERGPGNTIYF. For the CDR3, the DNA is TGTGCCAGCAGCCACCCCGAGCGAGGGCCCGGAAACACCATATATTTT.